The clone carrying this T cell receptor (beta chain) was counted only a few times. Its matching antigen is unknown. In patients aged 18 to 65, hyperthyroidism was newly diagnosed, with duration under 2 months. The CDR3 totals 14 residues. Germline V gives CDR1 MNHEY, CDR2 SVGEGT. Trimming took 2 bases from V and 0 from J, leaving 8 bases between them. This entry belongs to a study of T cells in Graves' hyperthyroidism and ophthalmopathy. Study as a whole: Initial diagnosis, before any treatment, was when peripheral blood was collected.

Study-wide results and limits: Before onset, by a median of about six months, the model predicted ophthalmopathy. Ophthalmopathy was told apart from stable hyperthyroidism by a 13 V-J model.

Amplification of TCR beta CDR3 regions used RNA as the template. RT-PCR in the first round (using the HTBI primer set) targeted the TCR CDR3. TCRdb redid the calling of the multiplex PCR reads with MiXCR, one entry per CDR3 protein. This table holds around 600,000 distinct CDR3 sequences, approximately 14% found once. The V gene is TRBV6-2 or TRBV6-3, the J gene TRBJ2-7; tentatively, D is TRBD1 (5 bases). The specimen sequenced was blood. The sequence derives from a woman in her thirties with Graves' hyperthyroidism. The DNA of the CDR3 is TGTGCCAGCAGTTACAAGACAGCCTCCTACGAGCAGTACTTC. It translates to CASSYKTASYEQYF.